These T cell receptor beta chains were read from a single sample in a study of cytomegalovirus exposure and HLA in healthy donors. Here immunoSEQ multiplex PCR was the method, and the copy in TCRdb shows in-frame clones only, minus some. The table has around 54,000 clones, roughly 75% seen once. Source material: PBMCs. The receptors derive from a man under 40 in good health and CMV-seropositive. CDR3s leave out the opening cysteine and the closing phenylalanine or tryptophan. Some rows mark clone size as missing; the rest say once, few, many or name a class of expanded clone.

NA	TRBV27	TRBJ1-2	ASSARGPYGYT
NA	TRBV5-1	TRBJ2-3	ASSTGLAGYTDTQY
NA	TRBV7-9	TRBJ1-4	ASRRQGLNEKLF
NA	TRBV5-4	TRBJ1-1	ASSPEQGADTEAF
NA	TRBV7-6	TRBJ1-3	ASSSGGQGPYDGNTIY
NA	TRBV29-1	TRBJ1-1	SVEEFAQANTEAF
NA	TRBV19	TRBJ1-2	ASSRTVLIYGYT
NA	TRBV10-3	TRBJ2-1	AISELENEQF
NA	TRBV4-2	TRBJ1-5	ASSPTGGEQPQH
NA	TRBV28	TRBJ1-2	ASSLGDGLGYT
NA	TRBV6-5	TRBJ1-6	ASSYSTGSNSPLH
NA	TRBV7-2	TRBJ2-5	ASSQTRRETQY
NA	TRBV18	TRBJ1-3	ASSPHPGSGNTIY
NA	TRBV7-9	TRBJ1-6	ASSPGEGGSPLH
NA	TRBV4-1	TRBJ2-7	ASSLGWDSSYEQY
once	TRBV28	TRBJ2-3	ASRSGGLGTDTQY
NA	TRBV29-1	TRBJ2-7	SVDRGYEQY
NA	TRBV7-9	TRBJ1-5	SSSASGAGNNQPQH
NA	TRBV7-6	TRBJ2-2	ASSLLAGTNTGELF
NA	TRBV7-2	TRBJ1-2	ASSPDRTDGYT
NA	TRBV10-2	TRBJ2-7	ASSRGLESYEQY
NA	TRBV9	TRBJ2-1	ASSQLTSIPF
NA	TRBV7-9	TRBJ2-3	ASSSAGGETDTQY
NA	TRBV5-8	TRBJ1-3	ASRLTGFSGNTIY
NA	TRBV18	TRBJ1-4	ASSPGRDEKLF
once	TRBV2	TRBJ2-1	ASSPLAGGQNEQF
NA	TRBV7-9	TRBJ1-1	ASSSGSVTEAF
few	TRBV9	TRBJ2-3	ASSGLAGGTDTQY
medium-sized	TRBV4-1	TRBJ2-7	ASRGSGYEQY
NA	TRBV7-9	TRBJ1-5	ASSGEGNVWNQPQH